The entry below describes one TCR beta chain. Sequencing used immunoSEQ multiplex PCR; TCRdb keeps in-frame clones, though not all of them. Of 400,000 to 550,000 clones listed, roughly 90% are singletons. This sample is drawn from a study of blood T cell repertoires in COVID-19. The CDR3 is 13 amino acids. CDR1 is SGHAT and CDR2 is FQNNGV in the germline V gene. Losses at the gene ends were 7 bases for V and 5 bases for J; bases not matched to a gene: 7. The sequenced material came from peripheral blood. J is TRBJ2-5 and V is TRBV11-2; TRBD2 matches at 7 bases. This sequence originates from a woman aged 30 to 39 with acute or convalescent COVID-19. The CDR3 protein is CASNKLAGETQYF. CDR3 DNA: TGTGCCAGCAACAAATTAGCGGGTGAGACCCAGTACTTC. The variable domain in full, with the rest retrieved from reference TRBV11-2 and TRBJ2-5, is EAGVAQSPRYKIIEKRQSVAFWCNPISGHATLYWYQQILGQGPKLLIQFQNNGVVDDSQLPKDRFSAERLKGVDSTLKIQPAKLEDSAVYLCASNKLAGETQYFGPGTRLLVL.